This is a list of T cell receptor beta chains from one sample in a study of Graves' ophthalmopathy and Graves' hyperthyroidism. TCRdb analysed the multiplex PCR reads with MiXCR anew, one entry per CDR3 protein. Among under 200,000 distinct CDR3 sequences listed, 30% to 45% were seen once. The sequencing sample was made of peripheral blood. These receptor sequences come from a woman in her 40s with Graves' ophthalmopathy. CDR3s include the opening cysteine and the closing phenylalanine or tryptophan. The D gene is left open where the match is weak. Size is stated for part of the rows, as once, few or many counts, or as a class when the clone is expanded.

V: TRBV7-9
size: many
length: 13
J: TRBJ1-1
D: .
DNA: TGTGCCAGCAGCTTAGATGAGAGCAGTGAAGCTTTCTTT
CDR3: CASSLDESSEAFF

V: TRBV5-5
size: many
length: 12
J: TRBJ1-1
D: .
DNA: TGTGCCAGCAGCGGCATGAACACTGAAGCTTTCTTT
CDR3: CASSGMNTEAFF

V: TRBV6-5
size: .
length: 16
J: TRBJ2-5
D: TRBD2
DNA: TGTGCCAGCAGTTACCGTCGCGGGGGGCCACAAGAGACCCAGTACTTC
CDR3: CASSYRRGGPQETQYF

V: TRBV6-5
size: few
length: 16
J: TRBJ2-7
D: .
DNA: TGTGCCAGCAGTTACCTAGGGCCCTATGGGCTCTACGAGCAGTACTTC
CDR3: CASSYLGPYGLYEQYF

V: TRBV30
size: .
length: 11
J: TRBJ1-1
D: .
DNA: TGTGCCTGGAGTGGACGGTTTGAAGCTTTCTTT
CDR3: CAWSGRFEAFF

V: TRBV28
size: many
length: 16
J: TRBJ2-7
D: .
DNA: TGTGCCAGCACCAAAGGGGGGCAGCCAAGAAGCTACGAGCAGTACTTC
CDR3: CASTKGGQPRSYEQYF

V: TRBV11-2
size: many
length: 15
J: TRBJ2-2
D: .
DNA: TGTGCCAGCAGACCAGACAGACTTGTGCCTGTCGAGCTGTTTTTT
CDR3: CASRPDRLVPVELFF

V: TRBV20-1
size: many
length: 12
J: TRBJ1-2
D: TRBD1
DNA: TGCAGTGCCGAGGACAGGGCTTATGGCTACACCTTC
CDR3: CSAEDRAYGYTF

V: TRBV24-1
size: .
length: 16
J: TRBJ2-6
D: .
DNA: TGTGCCACCAGTGATGGGGCAGTCACTGGGGCCAACGTCCTGACTTTC
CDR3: CATSDGAVTGANVLTF

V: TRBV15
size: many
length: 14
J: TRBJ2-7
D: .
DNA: TGTGCCACCAGCAGAGGGGCTAGCTCCTACGAGCAGTACTTC
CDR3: CATSRGASSYEQYF

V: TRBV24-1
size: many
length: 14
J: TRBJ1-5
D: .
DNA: TGTGCCACCAGCGGGGACGCCGGCGGTCAGCCCCAGCATTTT
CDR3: CATSGDAGGQPQHF

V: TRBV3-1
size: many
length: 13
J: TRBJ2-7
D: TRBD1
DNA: TGTGCCAGCAGCCGACAGGGGTACTACGAGCAGTACTTC
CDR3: CASSRQGYYEQYF

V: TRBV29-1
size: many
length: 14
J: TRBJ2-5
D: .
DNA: TGCAGCGTTGAGGGCAGGGAAACTCAAGAGACCCAGTACTTC
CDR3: CSVEGRETQETQYF

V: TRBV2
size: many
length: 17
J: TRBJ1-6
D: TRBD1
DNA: TGTGCCAGCAGTGAATCCCAGGGGGCTCTCCTTAATTCACCCCTCCACTTT
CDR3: CASSESQGALLNSPLHF

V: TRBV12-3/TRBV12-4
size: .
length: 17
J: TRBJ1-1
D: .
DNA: TGTGCCAGCAGTCACCCGGGCGGAATCATCATGAACACTGAAGCTTTCTTT
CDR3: CASSHPGGIIMNTEAFF

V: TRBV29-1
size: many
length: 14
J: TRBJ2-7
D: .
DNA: TGCAGCGTTGCGGGAGCAGGGGGGGCCTACGAGCAGTACTTC
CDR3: CSVAGAGGAYEQYF

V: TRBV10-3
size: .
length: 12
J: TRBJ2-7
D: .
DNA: TGTGCCTCCGGGACTCCAGCCTACGAGCAGTACTTC
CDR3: CASGTPAYEQYF

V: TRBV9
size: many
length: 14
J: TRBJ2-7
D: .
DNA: TGTGCCAGCAGCCCCGGCAACAGGGCCTACGAGCAGTACTTC
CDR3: CASSPGNRAYEQYF

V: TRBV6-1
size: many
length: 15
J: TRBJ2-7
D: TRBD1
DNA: TGTGCCAGCAGTGAATCGGGCAGGGGGCTCGGCGAGCAGTACTTC
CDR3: CASSESGRGLGEQYF

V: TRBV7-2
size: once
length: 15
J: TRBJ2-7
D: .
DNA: TGTGCCAGCAGCTTAGGCCTAGTCTGGGCCTACGAGCAGTACTTC
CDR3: CASSLGLVWAYEQYF

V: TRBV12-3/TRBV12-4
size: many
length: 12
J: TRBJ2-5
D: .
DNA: TGTGCCAGCAGTTTCTTAGCAGAGACCCAGTACTTC
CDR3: CASSFLAETQYF